This T cell receptor beta chain was sequenced in a study of T cells expressing NK-cell markers. TCRdb derives one entry per CDR3 protein from the 5' RACE reads, leaving out DNA. The sample table includes hundreds of thousands of distinct CDR3 sequences. Germline CDR1 DFQATT, CDR2 SNEGSKA (reference sequence). This CDR3 is 15 amino acids long. V is TRBV20-1 and J is TRBJ2-5; TCRdb indicates TRBD2, and absent DNA this call remains unverified. What was sequenced was blood T cells: a sorted CD56 or NKG2C T cell subset, CD4+ or CD8+ T cells, or bulk PBMC T cells (not recorded which). This TCR derives from a woman aged 18-70 years in good health. CDR3 sequence: CSAETSGGQQETQYF.